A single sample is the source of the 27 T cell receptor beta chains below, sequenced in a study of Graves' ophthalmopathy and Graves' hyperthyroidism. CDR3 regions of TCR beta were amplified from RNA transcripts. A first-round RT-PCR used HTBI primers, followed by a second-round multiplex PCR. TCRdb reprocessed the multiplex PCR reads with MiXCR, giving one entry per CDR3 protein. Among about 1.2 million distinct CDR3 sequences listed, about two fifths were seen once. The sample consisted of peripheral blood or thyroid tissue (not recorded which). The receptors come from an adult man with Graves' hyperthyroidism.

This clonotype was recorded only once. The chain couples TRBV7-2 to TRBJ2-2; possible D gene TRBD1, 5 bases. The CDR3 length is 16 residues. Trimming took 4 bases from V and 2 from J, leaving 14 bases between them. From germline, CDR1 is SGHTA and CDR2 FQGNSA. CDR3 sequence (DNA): TGTGCCAGCAGCTCCCTTCCGACAGCTAACACCGGGGAGCTGTTTTTT. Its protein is CASSSLPTANTGELFF. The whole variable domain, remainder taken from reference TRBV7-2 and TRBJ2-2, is GAGVSQSPSNKVTEKGKDVELRCDPISGHTALYWYRQSLGQGLEFLIYFQGNSAPDKSGLPSDRFSAERTGGSVSTLTIQRTQQEDSAVYLCASSSLPTANTGELFFGEGSRLTVL.

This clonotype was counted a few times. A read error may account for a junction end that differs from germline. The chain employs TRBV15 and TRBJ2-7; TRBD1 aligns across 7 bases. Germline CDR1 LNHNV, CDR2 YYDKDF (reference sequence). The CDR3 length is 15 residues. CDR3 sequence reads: CAASSGQVGLYEQYF. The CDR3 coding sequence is TGTGCCGCCAGCAGCGGACAGGTCGGGCTCTACGAGCAGTACTTC.

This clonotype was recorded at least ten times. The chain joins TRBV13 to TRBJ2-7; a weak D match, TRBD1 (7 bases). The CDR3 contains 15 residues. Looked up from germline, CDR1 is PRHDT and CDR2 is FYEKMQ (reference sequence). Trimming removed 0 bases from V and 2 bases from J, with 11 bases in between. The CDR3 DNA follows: TGTGCCAGCAGCTTAGGAGGGGGGACAGCCTACGAGCAGTACTTC. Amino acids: CASSLGGGTAYEQYF. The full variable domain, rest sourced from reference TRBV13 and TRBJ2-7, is AAGVIQSPRHLIKEKRETATLKCYPIPRHDTVYWYQQGPGQDPQFLISFYEKMQSDKGSIPDRFSAQQFSDYHSELNMSSLELGDSALYFCASSLGGGTAYEQYFGPGTRLTVT.

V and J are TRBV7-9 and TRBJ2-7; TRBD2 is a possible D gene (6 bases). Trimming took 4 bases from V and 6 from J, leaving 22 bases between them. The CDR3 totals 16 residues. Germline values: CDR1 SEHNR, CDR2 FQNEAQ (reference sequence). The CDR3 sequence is CASSWGNFGGGSEQYF. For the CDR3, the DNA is TGTGCCAGCAGCTGGGGGAATTTCGGGGGAGGAAGCGAGCAGTACTTC.

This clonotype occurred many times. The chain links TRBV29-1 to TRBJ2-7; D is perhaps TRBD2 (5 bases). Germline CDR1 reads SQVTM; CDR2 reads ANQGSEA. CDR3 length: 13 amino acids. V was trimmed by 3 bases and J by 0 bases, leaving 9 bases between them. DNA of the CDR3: TGCAGCGTTGAGAGCGGCCGCTCCTACGAGCAGTACTTC. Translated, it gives CSVESGRSYEQYF.

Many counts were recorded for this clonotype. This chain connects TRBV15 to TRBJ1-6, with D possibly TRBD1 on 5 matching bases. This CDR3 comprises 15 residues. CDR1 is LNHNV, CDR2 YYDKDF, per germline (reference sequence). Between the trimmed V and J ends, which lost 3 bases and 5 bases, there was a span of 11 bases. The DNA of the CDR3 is TGTGCCACCAGCAGTCGGACAACAGATAATTCACCCCTCCACTTT. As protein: CATSSRTTDNSPLHF.

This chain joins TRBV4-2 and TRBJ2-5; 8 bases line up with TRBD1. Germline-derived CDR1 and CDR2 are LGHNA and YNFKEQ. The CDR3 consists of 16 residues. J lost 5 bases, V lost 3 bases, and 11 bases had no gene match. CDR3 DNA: TGTGCCAGCAGCCAGTCCTACAGGGGGATCGGGGAGACCCAGTACTTC. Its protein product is CASSQSYRGIGETQYF.

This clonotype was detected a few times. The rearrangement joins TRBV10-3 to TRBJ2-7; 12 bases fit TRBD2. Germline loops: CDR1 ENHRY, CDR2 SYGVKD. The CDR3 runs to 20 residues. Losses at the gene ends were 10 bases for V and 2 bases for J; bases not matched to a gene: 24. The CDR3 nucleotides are TGTGCCAGCACCTCGGGACAGGGGACTCTAGCGGGAGGGCGACCCTACGAGCAGTACTTC. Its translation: CASTSGQGTLAGGRPYEQYF.

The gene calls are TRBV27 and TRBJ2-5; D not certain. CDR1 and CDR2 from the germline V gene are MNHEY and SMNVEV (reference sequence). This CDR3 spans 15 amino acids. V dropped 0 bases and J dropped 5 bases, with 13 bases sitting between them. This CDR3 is CASSLSISFQETQYF. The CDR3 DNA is TGTGCCAGCAGTTTATCGATTAGCTTCCAGGAGACCCAGTACTTC.

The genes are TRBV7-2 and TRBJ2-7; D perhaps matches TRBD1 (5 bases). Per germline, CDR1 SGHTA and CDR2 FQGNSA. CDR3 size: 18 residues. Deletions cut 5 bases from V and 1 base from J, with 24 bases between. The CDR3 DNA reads TGTGCCAGCAGCGGCCTAGGGGTTGCGCGAGGTCTGTCCTACGAGCAGTACTTC. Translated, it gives CASSGLGVARGLSYEQYF.

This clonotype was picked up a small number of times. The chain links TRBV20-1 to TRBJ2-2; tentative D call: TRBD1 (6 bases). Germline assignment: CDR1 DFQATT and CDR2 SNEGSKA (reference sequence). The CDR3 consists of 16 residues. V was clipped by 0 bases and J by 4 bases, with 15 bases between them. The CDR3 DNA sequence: TGCAGTGCTAGAGATTGGCTGGGGGCAAGCACCGGGGAGCTGTTTTTT. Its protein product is CSARDWLGASTGELFF.

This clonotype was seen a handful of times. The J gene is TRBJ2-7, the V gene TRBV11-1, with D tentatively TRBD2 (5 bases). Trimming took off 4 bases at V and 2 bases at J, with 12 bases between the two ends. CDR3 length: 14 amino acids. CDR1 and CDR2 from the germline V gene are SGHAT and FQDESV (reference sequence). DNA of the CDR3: TGTGCCAGCAGCTCTGACGCACTAGCCTACGAGCAGTACTTC. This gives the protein CASSSDALAYEQYF.

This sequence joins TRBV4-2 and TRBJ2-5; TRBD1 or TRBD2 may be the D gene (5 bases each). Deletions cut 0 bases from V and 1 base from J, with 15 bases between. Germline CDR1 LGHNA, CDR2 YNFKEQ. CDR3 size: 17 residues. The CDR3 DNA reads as TGTGCCAGCAGCCAAGAGCCACCCGGGACCACCCAAGAGACCCAGTACTTC. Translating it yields CASSQEPPGTTQETQYF.

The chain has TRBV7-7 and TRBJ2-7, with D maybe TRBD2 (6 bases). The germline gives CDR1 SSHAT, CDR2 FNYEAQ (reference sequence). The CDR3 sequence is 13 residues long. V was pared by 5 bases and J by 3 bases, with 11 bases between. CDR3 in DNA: TGTGCCAGCAGCCCAGAGGAGGGCTACGAGCAGTACTTC. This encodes CASSPEEGYEQYF.

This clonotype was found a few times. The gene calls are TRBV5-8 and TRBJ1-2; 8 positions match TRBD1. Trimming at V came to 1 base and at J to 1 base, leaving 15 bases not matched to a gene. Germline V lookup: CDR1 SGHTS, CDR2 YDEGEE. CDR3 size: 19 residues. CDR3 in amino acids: CASSLNDRDRQMNNYGYTF. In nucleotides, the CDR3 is TGTGCCAGCAGCTTGAATGACCGGGACAGGCAAATGAATAACTATGGCTACACCTTC.

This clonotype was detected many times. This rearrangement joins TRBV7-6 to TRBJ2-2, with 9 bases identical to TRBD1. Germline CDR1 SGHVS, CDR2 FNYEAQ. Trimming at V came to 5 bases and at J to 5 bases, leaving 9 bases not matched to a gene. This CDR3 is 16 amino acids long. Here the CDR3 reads CASSHLRDRVTGELFF. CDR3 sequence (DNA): TGTGCCAGCAGCCACCTTAGGGACAGGGTGACCGGGGAGCTGTTTTTT.

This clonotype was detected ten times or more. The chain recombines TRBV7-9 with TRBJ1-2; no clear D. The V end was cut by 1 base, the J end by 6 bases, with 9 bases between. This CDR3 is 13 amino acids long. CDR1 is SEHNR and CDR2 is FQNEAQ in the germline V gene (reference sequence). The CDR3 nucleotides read TGTGCCAGCAGCTTAGGTGGATTTAATGGCTACACCTTC. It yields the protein CASSLGGFNGYTF.

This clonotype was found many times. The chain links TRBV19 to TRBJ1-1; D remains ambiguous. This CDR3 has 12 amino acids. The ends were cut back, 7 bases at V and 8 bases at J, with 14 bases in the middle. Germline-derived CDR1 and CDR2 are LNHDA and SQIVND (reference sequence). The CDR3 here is CASTVSRYEAFF. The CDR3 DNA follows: TGTGCCAGTACGGTATCACGGTACGAAGCTTTCTTT.

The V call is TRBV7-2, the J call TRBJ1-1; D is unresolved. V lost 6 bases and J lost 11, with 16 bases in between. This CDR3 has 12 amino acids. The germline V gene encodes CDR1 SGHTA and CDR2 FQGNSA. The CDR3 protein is CASSWARASAFF. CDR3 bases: TGTGCCAGCAGTTGGGCGCGGGCTTCGGCTTTCTTT.

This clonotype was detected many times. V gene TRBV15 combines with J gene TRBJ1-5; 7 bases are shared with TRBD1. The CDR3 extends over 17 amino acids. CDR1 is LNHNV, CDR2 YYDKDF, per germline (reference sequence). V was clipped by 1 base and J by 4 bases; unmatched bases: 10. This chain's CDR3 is CATSRVPGQKGNQPQHF. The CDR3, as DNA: TGTGCCACCAGCAGAGTTCCGGGACAGAAAGGAAATCAGCCCCAGCATTTT.

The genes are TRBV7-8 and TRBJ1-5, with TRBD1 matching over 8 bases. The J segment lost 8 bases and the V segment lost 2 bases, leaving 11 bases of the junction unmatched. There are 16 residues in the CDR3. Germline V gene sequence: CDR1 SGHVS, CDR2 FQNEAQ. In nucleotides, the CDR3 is TGTGCCAGCAGCTTATTCAGGGGGGGACAGGTGGAGCCCCAGCATTTT. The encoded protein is CASSLFRGGQVEPQHF.

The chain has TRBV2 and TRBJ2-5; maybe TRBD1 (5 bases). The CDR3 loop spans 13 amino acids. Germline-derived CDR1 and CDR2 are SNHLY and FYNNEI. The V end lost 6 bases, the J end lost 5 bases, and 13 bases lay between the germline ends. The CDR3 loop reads CASSSGQMETQYF. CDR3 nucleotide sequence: TGTGCCAGCAGCTCCGGACAAATGGAGACCCAGTACTTC. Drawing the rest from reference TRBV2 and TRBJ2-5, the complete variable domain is EPEVTQTPSHQVTQMGQEVILRCVPISNHLYFYWYRQILGQKVEFLVSFYNNEISEKSEIFDDQFSVERPDGSNFTLKIRSTKLEDSAMYFCASSSGQMETQYFGPGTRLLVL.

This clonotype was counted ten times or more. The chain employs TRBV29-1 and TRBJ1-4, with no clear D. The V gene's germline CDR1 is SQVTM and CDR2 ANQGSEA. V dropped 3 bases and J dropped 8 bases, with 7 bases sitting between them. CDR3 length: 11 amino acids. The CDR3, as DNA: TGCAGCGTTGATCAGGACGAAAAACTGTTTTTT. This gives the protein CSVDQDEKLFF.

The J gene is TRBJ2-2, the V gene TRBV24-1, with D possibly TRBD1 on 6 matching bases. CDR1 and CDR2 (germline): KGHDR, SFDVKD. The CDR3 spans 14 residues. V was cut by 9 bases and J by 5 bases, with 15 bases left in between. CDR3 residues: CATGPTGITGELFF. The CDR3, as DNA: TGTGCCACCGGCCCTACAGGGATAACCGGGGAGCTGTTTTTT.

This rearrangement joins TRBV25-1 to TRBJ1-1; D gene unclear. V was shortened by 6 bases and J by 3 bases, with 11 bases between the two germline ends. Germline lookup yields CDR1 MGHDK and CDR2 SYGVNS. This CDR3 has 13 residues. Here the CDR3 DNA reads TGTGCCAGCAGCCAACTCGGAGACACTGAAGCTTTCTTT. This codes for CASSQLGDTEAFF.

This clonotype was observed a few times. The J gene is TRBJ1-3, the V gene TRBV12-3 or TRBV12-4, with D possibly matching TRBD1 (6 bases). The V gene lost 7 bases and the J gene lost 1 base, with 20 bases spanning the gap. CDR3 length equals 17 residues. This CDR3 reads CASTGVRDMPSGNTIYF. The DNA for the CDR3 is TGTGCCAGCACGGGTGTGCGGGACATGCCATCTGGAAACACCATATATTTT.

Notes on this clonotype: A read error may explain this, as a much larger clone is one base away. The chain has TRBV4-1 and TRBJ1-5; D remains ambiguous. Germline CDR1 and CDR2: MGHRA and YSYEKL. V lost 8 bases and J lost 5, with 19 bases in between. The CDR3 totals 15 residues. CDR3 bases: TGCGCCAGCGGCCCTGACAATGACCGTGATCAGCCCCAGCATTTT. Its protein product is CASGPDNDRDQPQHF.